Listed here are 11 T cell receptor beta chains from one sample, sequenced in a study of cytomegalovirus exposure and HLA in healthy donors. A multiplex PCR was run with 60 Vbeta primers and 13 Jbeta primers. This table comes from immunoSEQ multiplex PCR, and its TCRdb copy is limited to in-frame clones, with some not included. The sample consists of 200,000 to 250,000 clones, around 80% of them appearing once. Sequencing was performed on PBMCs. The receptors here all came from a male donor in good health and CMV-seronegative.

The CDR3, as DNA: TGTGCCAGCAGTGCCCCCGGGAACACTGAAGCTTTCTTT. This sequence encodes CASSAPGNTEAFF. The chain recombines TRBV27 with TRBJ1-1; no reliable D call. Trimming cost V 5 bases and J 1 base, with 8 bases left between them. This CDR3 region has 13 residues. The germline V gene encodes CDR1 MNHEY and CDR2 SMNVEV (reference sequence).

This clone was counted a few times. It is likely a read error, because the conserved phenylalanine at the end of the CDR3 is missing. No DNA is shown, since the ends of the CDR3 on it are uncertain; the CDR3 is the one TCRdb lists. The chain is built from TRBV5-5 and TRBJ1-1; TRBD1, the D gene given by the table, was not confirmed from the DNA. Germline lookup yields CDR1 SGHKS and CDR2 YYEKEE (reference sequence). The CDR3 spans 13 amino acids, including both terminal residues. The chain's CDR3 is CASSPIVGLTGGT.

This chain uses TRBV5-1 with TRBJ2-3; D gene uncertain. This CDR3 region has 14 residues. The germline V and J ends were trimmed by 0 bases and 4 bases, with 9 bases remaining between them. In germline, CDR1 is SGHRS, CDR2 YFSETQ. In nucleotides, the CDR3 is TGCGCCAGCAGCTTGGGGTCCGAGGCAGATACGCAGTATTTT. As protein: CASSLGSEADTQYF. Full variable domain (missing parts from reference TRBV5-1 and TRBJ2-3): KAGVTQTPRYLIKTRGQQVTLSCSPISGHRSVSWYQQTPGQGLQFLFEYFSETQRNKGNFPGRFSGRQFSNSRSEMNVSTLELGDSALYLCASSLGSEADTQYFGPGTRLTVL.

This clone came up a few times. The chain recombines TRBV19 with TRBJ2-3; TRBD1 is a possible D gene (6 bases). The CDR3 sequence is 16 residues long. Germline CDR1 and CDR2: LNHDA and SQIVND (reference sequence). V was clipped by 2 bases and J by 2 bases, with 14 bases between them. The CDR3 sequence: CASSIKGDPPTDTQYF. The CDR3 bases are TGTGCCAGTAGTATAAAGGGGGATCCCCCCACAGATACGCAGTATTTT.

This chain joins TRBV11-2 and TRBJ2-1; 7 nucleotides align to TRBD2. Germline V gene data show CDR1 as SGHAT and CDR2 as FQNNGV. The CDR3 has 17 amino acids. V lost 1 base to trimming and J lost 4 bases; unmatched junction nucleotides: 10. The CDR3 DNA sequence: TGTGCCAGCAGCTTAGGGGCCACGACTAGCCCATACAATGAGCAGTTCTTC. Protein sequence: CASSLGATTSPYNEQFF.

The V call is TRBV5-4, the J call TRBJ2-3; D might be TRBD2 (5 bases). Germline CDR1 and CDR2: SGHNT and YYREEE (reference sequence). Trimming shortened V by 4 bases and J by 6 bases, and 18 bases separated the two germline ends. CDR3 length: 15 amino acids. As DNA, the CDR3 is TGTGCCAGCAGCCCTTTGGACTCCGGTTCCGATACGCAGTATTTT. Translation: CASSPLDSGSDTQYF.

CDR3 amino acids: CSASGRQTQYF. CDR3 nucleotide sequence: TGCAGTGCTAGCGGGAGACAGACCCAGTACTTC. The V and J genes are TRBV20-1 and TRBJ2-5; the D gene is possibly TRBD2 (6 bases). The CDR3 runs to 11 residues. Germline V gives CDR1 DFQATT, CDR2 SNEGSKA (reference sequence). V was clipped by 3 bases and J by 6 bases, with 8 bases between them.

This CDR3 reads CASSIPTPEQYF. CDR3 DNA sequence: TGTGCCAGCAGCATTCCGACTCCAGAGCAGTACTTC. The rearrangement uses TRBV11-2 and TRBJ2-7; D gene uncertain. Germline-derived CDR1 and CDR2 are SGHAT and FQNNGV. The CDR3 extends over 12 amino acids. V lost 5 bases, J lost 7 bases, and 12 bases lay in between.

The genes are TRBV19 and TRBJ2-2; 8 nucleotides match TRBD1. Unmatched junction bases numbered 5, after V lost 8 bases and J lost 0 bases. The germline CDR1 and CDR2 sequences are LNHDA and SQIVND (reference sequence). This CDR3 contains 15 residues. As DNA, the CDR3 is TGTGCCAGTGGGAAACAGGGGGCGAACACCGGGGAGCTGTTTTTT. Protein product: CASGKQGANTGELFF.

The rearrangement links TRBV7-9 to TRBJ1-1, with a weak D call TRBD1 (5 bases). Trimming left V 10 bases short and J 5 bases short, with 14 bases between. There are 12 residues in the CDR3. Germline CDR1 SEHNR, CDR2 FQNEAQ (reference sequence). CDR3 sequence: CATNRGSTEAFF. CDR3 nucleotide sequence: TGTGCCACAAACCGGGGGTCGACTGAAGCTTTCTTT.

The chain employs TRBV6-5 and TRBJ1-5; TRBD1 aligns across 10 bases. The CDR3 loop spans 14 amino acids. Germline V gene data show CDR1 as MNHEY and CDR2 as SVGAGI. V gave up 6 bases and J gave up 4 bases; unmatched junction bases: 3. Here the CDR3 reads CASSRTGGNQPQHF. CDR3 nucleotide sequence: TGTGCCAGCAGCCGGACAGGGGGTAATCAGCCCCAGCATTTT.